Presented here are 19 T cell receptor beta chains from one specimen sequenced in a study of T cell responses to AZD1222 COVID-19 vaccine. Produced via immunoSEQ multiplex PCR; TCRdb's table is partial and in-frame only. The sample shows around 130,000 clones, around 94% of them seen only once. Sequences were derived from peripheral blood, sampled on day 0 of AZD1222 vaccination. These receptors originate from an adult in good health.

The V call is TRBV7-2, the J call TRBJ2-3, with 10 positions matching TRBD2. Trimming at V came to 6 bases and at J to 1 base, leaving 7 bases not matched to a gene. The germline V gene has CDR1 SGHTA and CDR2 FQGNSA. This CDR3 has 16 amino acids. The CDR3 loop reads CASRFSGTSGTDTQYF. The CDR3 DNA reads TGTGCCAGCAGATTCTCGGGGACTAGCGGCACAGATACGCAGTATTTT.

V and J are TRBV30 and TRBJ1-2, with TRBD1 matching 8 bases. V was clipped by 0 bases and J by 2 bases; unmatched bases: 2. Germline CDR1 reads GTSNPN; CDR2 reads SVGIG (reference sequence). This CDR3 has 14 residues. CDR3 in DNA: TGTGCCTGGAGTGTAAACAGGGGGAACTATGGCTACACCTTC. It encodes CAWSVNRGNYGYTF.

The chain uses TRBV5-6 and TRBJ1-2, with 7 positions matching TRBD1. CDR3 length: 14 residues. The J segment lost 4 bases and the V segment lost 0 bases, leaving 3 bases of the junction unmatched. The V gene's germline CDR1 is SGHDT and CDR2 YYEEEE. The CDR3 here is CASSLEGAGYGYTF. As DNA, the CDR3 is TGTGCCAGCAGCTTGGAGGGGGCCGGCTATGGCTACACCTTC.

This sequence joins TRBV10-3 and TRBJ1-2, with 7 bases lining up with TRBD1. V dropped 4 bases and J dropped 4; count of bases not matched to a gene: 6. This CDR3 is built from 14 residues. CDR1 and CDR2 from the germline V gene are ENHRY and SYGVKD. The CDR3, as DNA: TGTGCCATCAGTGGGGGAGGGGGCAGCTATGGCTACACCTTC. It encodes CAISGGGGSYGYTF.

The rearrangement links TRBV13 to TRBJ1-3; no clear D gene. The CDR3 is made up of 16 amino acids. Trimming cost V 0 bases and J 0 bases, with 9 bases left between them. Germline V gene lookup returns CDR1 PRHDT and CDR2 FYEKMQ (reference sequence). CDR3 bases: TGTGCCAGCAGCTTAGGAGTACAGAGCTCTGGAAACACCATATATTTT. This gives the protein CASSLGVQSSGNTIYF.

This chain joins TRBV6-5 and TRBJ1-1, with a tentative D call TRBD1 (5 bases). Between the trimmed V and J ends, which lost 6 bases and 6 bases, there was a span of 17 bases. Germline V gives CDR1 MNHEY, CDR2 SVGAGI. This CDR3 is built from 14 residues. CDR3 nucleotide sequence: TGTGCCAGCAGGGGCAGCTCAGGGACCCCTGAAGCTTTCTTT. This codes for CASRGSSGTPEAFF.

The genes are TRBV2 and TRBJ1-5; D gene uncertain. Germline CDR1 and CDR2: SNHLY and FYNNEI. This CDR3 contains 13 residues. V gave up 8 bases and J gave up 4 bases, with 12 bases separating them. The CDR3 region has the DNA TGTGCCAGCGGCGGGGAGGTGAATCAGCCCCAGCATTTT. It specifies CASGGEVNQPQHF.

In its sample, this clone was seen once. The chain links TRBV4-1 to TRBJ1-2; tentative D call: TRBD1 (6 bases). The germline CDR1 and CDR2 sequences are MGHRA and YSYEKL. V gave up 10 bases and J gave up 6 bases, with 18 bases separating them. This CDR3 contains 13 residues. The CDR3 DNA follows: TGCGCCACCCGCGGAACAGGGCGGGATGGCTACACCTTC. It is translated as CATRGTGRDGYTF.

The V call is TRBV28, the J call TRBJ1-1, with D possibly matching TRBD1 (6 bases). The CDR3 totals 13 residues. With 8 bases removed from V and 6 bases from J, the gap between germline ends came to 16 bases. CDR1 is MDHEN and CDR2 is SYDVKM in the germline V gene. DNA for the CDR3: TGTGCCAGCCGGCGCGGGGGCGGATCTGAAGCTTTCTTT. The encoded protein is CASRRGGGSEAFF.

The rearrangement joins TRBV7-9 to TRBJ2-1; the D is unclear. This CDR3 region has 12 residues. V was clipped by 4 bases and J by 4 bases, with 5 bases between them. Germline CDR1 and CDR2: SEHNR and FQNEAQ (reference sequence). DNA for the CDR3: TGTGCCAGCAGCTCCCCTTACAATGAGCAGTTCTTC. Protein product: CASSSPYNEQFF.

This sequence joins TRBV29-1 and TRBJ2-7, with D possibly TRBD1 on 6 matching bases. V was shortened by 2 bases and J by 6 bases, with 8 bases between the two germline ends. Germline V gives CDR1 SQVTM, CDR2 ANQGSEA. The CDR3 sequence is 11 residues long. The CDR3 sequence: CSVEKQGEQYF. CDR3 nucleotide sequence: TGCAGCGTTGAAAAACAGGGCGAGCAGTACTTC.

The chain carries TRBV6-6 and TRBJ2-3; D uncertain. This CDR3 spans 13 amino acids. The V end lost 0 bases, the J end lost 2 bases, and 3 bases lay between the germline ends. Germline assignment: CDR1 MNHNY and CDR2 SVGAGI (reference sequence). The CDR3 nucleotides are TGTGCCAGCAGTTACTCACTCACAGATACGCAGTATTTT. Translating gives CASSYSLTDTQYF.

V and J are TRBV7-2 and TRBJ2-5, with 7 bases fitting TRBD2. Trimming took 1 base from V and 6 from J; bases not matched to a gene: 11. The CDR3 extends over 16 amino acids. The germline V gene encodes CDR1 SGHTA and CDR2 FQGNSA. CDR3 bases: TGTGCCAGCAGCTTAGAACCCAGCGGGGCCCTGAAGACCCAGTACTTC. Its translation is CASSLEPSGALKTQYF.

CDR3: CASSLWGAEQFF. The CDR3 DNA sequence: TGTGCCAGCAGCCTTTGGGGGGCTGAGCAGTTCTTC. The rearrangement links TRBV3-1 (or the pseudogene TRBV3-2) to TRBJ2-1; either TRBD1 or TRBD2 may supply D (6 bases each). Between the trimmed V and J ends, which lost 4 bases and 9 bases, there was a span of 10 bases. CDR1 and CDR2 (germline): LGHDT, YNNKEL (reference sequence). This CDR3 spans 12 amino acids.

The gene calls are TRBV14 and TRBJ1-1; tentatively, D is TRBD1 (6 bases). CDR3 length equals 14 residues. Germline V gene sequence: CDR1 SGHDN, CDR2 FVKESK. V was cut by 4 bases and J by 4 bases, with 13 bases left in between. The CDR3 nucleotides read TGTGCCAGCAGCCGGGACACCGGTGGCACTGAAGCTTTCTTT. Protein sequence: CASSRDTGGTEAFF.

In DNA form, the CDR3 reads TGTGCCTGGAGTGTTTTGGGCCCTAGAGCTTTCTTT. This sequence encodes CAWSVLGPRAFF. The chain joins TRBV30 to TRBJ1-1; D is unclear. Germline lookup yields CDR1 GTSNPN and CDR2 SVGIG (reference sequence). V lost 0 bases and J lost 10, with 12 bases in between. The CDR3 is 12 residues long.

The V and J genes are TRBV6-6 and TRBJ1-2, with TRBD1 matching 8 bases. Trimming removed 3 bases from V and 3 bases from J; junction bases left unmatched: 3. CDR3 length: 14 amino acids. The germline gives CDR1 MNHNY, CDR2 SVGAGI (reference sequence). CDR3 sequence (DNA): TGTGCCAGCAGTTATGACAGGGGCGACTATGGCTACACCTTC. Encoded protein: CASSYDRGDYGYTF.

The chain is built from TRBV15 and TRBJ1-2, with TRBD1 identical over 10 bases. Germline-derived CDR1 and CDR2 are LNHNV and YYDKDF (reference sequence). With V trimmed by 3 bases and J by 6 bases, 4 bases remained unmatched. CDR3 size: 14 residues. CDR3 residues: CATSRVGQGHGYTF. In DNA form, the CDR3 reads TGTGCCACCAGCAGGGTGGGACAGGGGCATGGCTACACCTTC.

The chain combines TRBV11-2 with TRBJ1-2; D remains unclear. The CDR3 has 14 residues. Trimming pared 5 bases from V and 4 bases from J, leaving 14 bases between. From germline, CDR1 is SGHAT and CDR2 FQNNGV. The CDR3 loop is CASSSSLSGYGYTF. In nucleotides, the CDR3 is TGTGCCAGCAGCAGTTCCCTGTCGGGCTATGGCTACACCTTC.